Here is one TCR beta chain with its context. The antigen remains unidentified. This CDR3 comprises 15 residues. V was cut by 2 bases and J by 0 bases, with 8 bases left in between. Looked up from germline, CDR1 is MNHEY and CDR2 is SMNVEV (reference sequence). The sample belongs to a study of vaccination and CD4 T cells after COVID-19. Study-wide findings and caveats: Only post-vaccination samples contained a median approximately 84% of the reactive clones in convalescent patients.

Noted treatment: roughly 10-day PBMC culture with coronavirus spike peptide pools or control peptides (ViraFEST assay). First, ViraFEST expanded antigen-specific T cells with peptide pools, and next it sequenced the TCRs. PBMC cultures, at over 1.5 million cells per well, received 8 to 10 IU/ml IL-2 and about 9.2 ug/ml peptide pools. It was on days 3 and 7 that half the medium was replaced with fresh IL-2 medium. Cultured CD4+ T cells had their DNA profiled by the Oncomine TCR Beta short-read assay. One entry per CDR3 protein, called by TCRdb with MiXCR from the PCR reads. The table has over 10,000 distinct CDR3 sequences, 35% to 55% seen once.

The receptor comes from a human donor with COVID-19. The chain has TRBV27 and TRBJ1-5; D remains ambiguous. Input material: cultured CD4+ T cells from blood. The CDR3 coding sequence is TGTGCCAGCAGTTTAACAGCTCCTAGCAATCAGCCCCAGCATTTT. Protein: CASSLTAPSNQPQHF.